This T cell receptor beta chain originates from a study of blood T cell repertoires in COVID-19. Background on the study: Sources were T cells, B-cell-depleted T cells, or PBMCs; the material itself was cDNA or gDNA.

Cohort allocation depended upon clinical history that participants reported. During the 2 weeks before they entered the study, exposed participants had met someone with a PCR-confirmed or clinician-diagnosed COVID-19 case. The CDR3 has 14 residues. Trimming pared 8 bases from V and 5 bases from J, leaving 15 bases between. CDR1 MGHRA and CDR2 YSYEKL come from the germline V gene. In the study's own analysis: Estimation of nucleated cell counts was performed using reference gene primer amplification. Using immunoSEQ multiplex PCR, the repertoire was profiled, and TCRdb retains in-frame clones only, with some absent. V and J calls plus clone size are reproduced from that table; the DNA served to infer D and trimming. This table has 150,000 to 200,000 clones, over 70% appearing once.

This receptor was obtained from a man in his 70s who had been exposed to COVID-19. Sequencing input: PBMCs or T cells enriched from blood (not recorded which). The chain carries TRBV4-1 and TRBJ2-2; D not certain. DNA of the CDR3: TGCGCCAGCCCCTACACCCCGCGGACCGGGGAGCTGTTTTTT. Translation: CASPYTPRTGELFF.